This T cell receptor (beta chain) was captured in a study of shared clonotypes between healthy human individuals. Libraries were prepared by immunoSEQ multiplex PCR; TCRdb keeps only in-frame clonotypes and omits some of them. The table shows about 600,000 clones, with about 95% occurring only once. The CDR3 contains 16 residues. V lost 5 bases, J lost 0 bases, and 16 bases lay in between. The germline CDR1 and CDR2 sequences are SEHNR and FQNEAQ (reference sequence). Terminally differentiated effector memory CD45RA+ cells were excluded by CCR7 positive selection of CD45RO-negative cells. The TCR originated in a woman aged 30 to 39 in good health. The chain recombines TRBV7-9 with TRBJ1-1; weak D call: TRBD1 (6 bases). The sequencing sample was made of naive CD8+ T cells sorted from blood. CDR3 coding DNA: TGTGCCAGCAGCCCGCCATCGGGACATCTGAACACTGAAGCTTTCTTT. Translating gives CASSPPSGHLNTEAFF.